The clone carrying this T cell receptor beta chain was recorded a few times. The antigen is undetermined. This sample was taken from a study of OX40 agonist ivuxolimab in advanced cancers. Study-level information: An agonistic human IgG2 monoclonal antibody against OX40 (CD134) was given.

Between the trimmed V and J ends, which lost 2 bases and 8 bases, there was a span of 12 bases. The germline gives CDR1 SNHLY, CDR2 FYNNEI. The CDR3 is made up of 13 amino acids. The investigators sampled blood at baseline, at cycle 4 day 1, and at cycle 7 day 1. Study findings and constraints: Nonresponders included some who also had low normalized T-cell clonal expansion. At 0.1 to 3.0 mg/kg, CD4+ and CD8+ blood T cells expanded clonally by week 6.

Assay used: immunoSEQ multiplex PCR; TCRdb lists only in-frame clones, some missing. Of 30,000 to 35,000 clones in the sample, roughly 90% were seen once. This sample comprised CD4+ or CD8+ T cells sorted from blood, obtained in a trial of the OX40 agonist ivuxolimab. This TCR derives from an adult with an advanced solid tumor such as melanoma, head and neck, liver or kidney cancer. This rearrangement joins TRBV2 to TRBJ1-1; possible D gene TRBD1, 6 bases. CDR3 sequence: CASSEIQGREAFF. CDR3 nucleotides: TGTGCCAGCAGTGAAATACAGGGAAGGGAAGCTTTCTTT.